These T cell receptor beta chains were read from a single sample in a study of blood T cells in healthy people across ages. TCRdb analysed the 5' RACE reads with MiXCR anew, one entry per CDR3 protein. The data show some 1.4 million distinct CDR3 sequences, around 39% seen once. Sequenced: blood. These receptors all come from a woman between 18 and 29 years old in good health. Both conserved end residues are part of each CDR3. D genes are given only for firm matches. Part of the rows lack a size; the others show once, few, many or a class for expanded clones.

clone size: NA
D gene: TRBD1
V gene: TRBV6-1
J gene: TRBJ1-4
CDR3 protein: CASSAFGIGQGEKLFF
CDR3 DNA: TGTGCCAGCAGCGCCTTTGGTATTGGACAGGGTGAAAAACTGTTTTTT

clone size: few
D gene: NA
V gene: TRBV15
J gene: TRBJ1-6
CDR3 protein: CATSRDPPRRDSYNSPLHF
CDR3 DNA: TGTGCCACCAGCAGAGATCCGCCTCGGCGCGACTCCTATAATTCACCCCTCCACTTT

clone size: NA
D gene: TRBD1
V gene: TRBV20-1
J gene: TRBJ1-4
CDR3 protein: CSAREQGAVEKLFF
CDR3 DNA: TGCAGTGCTAGAGAGCAGGGGGCGGTTGAAAAACTGTTTTTT

clone size: NA
D gene: NA
V gene: TRBV29-1
J gene: TRBJ2-5
CDR3 protein: CSVEAPGWETQYF
CDR3 DNA: TGCAGCGTTGAAGCCCCAGGATGGGAGACCCAGTACTTC

clone size: NA
D gene: NA
V gene: TRBV6-1
J gene: TRBJ1-2
CDR3 protein: CASSDGAGPYGYTF
CDR3 DNA: TGTGCCAGCAGTGATGGGGCAGGCCCGTATGGCTACACCTTC

clone size: few
D gene: NA
V gene: TRBV3-1
J gene: TRBJ2-1
CDR3 protein: CASSTPLRSSYNEQFF
CDR3 DNA: TGTGCCAGCAGCACCCCCTTAAGGAGCTCCTACAATGAGCAGTTCTTC

clone size: NA
D gene: NA
V gene: TRBV4-1
J gene: TRBJ1-1
CDR3 protein: CASSQDTGSEAFF
CDR3 DNA: TGCGCCAGCAGCCAAGATACGGGATCTGAAGCTTTCTTT

clone size: NA
D gene: NA
V gene: TRBV27
J gene: TRBJ1-2
CDR3 protein: CASSPESKGYYGYTF
CDR3 DNA: TGTGCCAGCAGTCCCGAGTCGAAGGGCTACTATGGCTACACCTTC

clone size: NA
D gene: TRBD2
V gene: TRBV28
J gene: TRBJ2-1
CDR3 protein: CASSLSRLAGGDEQFF
CDR3 DNA: TGTGCCAGCAGTTTATCAAGACTAGCGGGAGGGGATGAGCAGTTCTTC

clone size: NA
D gene: NA
V gene: TRBV6-5
J gene: TRBJ2-7
CDR3 protein: CASRGIGSEQYF
CDR3 DNA: TGTGCCAGCAGAGGGATCGGGAGCGAGCAGTACTTC

clone size: NA
D gene: TRBD2
V gene: TRBV6-1
J gene: TRBJ2-7
CDR3 protein: CASTSSGGIYEQYF
CDR3 DNA: TGTGCCAGCACTTCTAGCGGGGGAATTTACGAGCAGTACTTC

clone size: NA
D gene: TRBD2
V gene: TRBV6-2/TRBV6-3
J gene: TRBJ2-3
CDR3 protein: CASRVGTSGNIHLTDTQYF
CDR3 DNA: TGTGCCAGCAGGGTGGGGACTAGCGGGAATATTCACCTCACAGATACGCAGTATTTT

clone size: NA
D gene: NA
V gene: TRBV6-5
J gene: TRBJ2-3
CDR3 protein: CASSPRRVGDTQYF
CDR3 DNA: TGTGCCAGCAGTCCCCGGAGGGTAGGAGATACGCAGTATTTT

clone size: NA
D gene: TRBD1
V gene: TRBV5-1
J gene: TRBJ2-2
CDR3 protein: CASSQLTGAGELFF
CDR3 DNA: TGCGCCAGCAGCCAACTTACAGGGGCCGGGGAGCTGTTTTTT

clone size: NA
D gene: TRBD1
V gene: TRBV5-5
J gene: TRBJ2-7
CDR3 protein: CASSLDLGTGYHEQYF
CDR3 DNA: TGTGCCAGCAGCTTGGATCTAGGGACAGGGTATCACGAGCAGTACTTC

clone size: NA
D gene: NA
V gene: TRBV20-1
J gene: TRBJ2-2
CDR3 protein: CSAREKGFNTGELFF
CDR3 DNA: TGCAGTGCTAGAGAGAAGGGGTTTAACACCGGGGAGCTGTTTTTT

clone size: few
D gene: TRBD2
V gene: TRBV7-2
J gene: TRBJ2-1
CDR3 protein: CASSRLAGVVNEQFF
CDR3 DNA: TGTGCCAGCAGCCGACTAGCGGGAGTGGTCAATGAGCAGTTCTTC

clone size: NA
D gene: NA
V gene: TRBV12-3/TRBV12-4
J gene: TRBJ2-7
CDR3 protein: CASSPTFRGAGSEQYF
CDR3 DNA: TGTGCCAGCAGCCCTACATTCCGGGGGGCCGGTAGCGAGCAGTACTTC